A few counts support the clone carrying this T cell receptor beta chain. Its target is unknown. Germline V gene data show CDR1 as SGHKS and CDR2 as YYEKEE (reference sequence). The CDR3 totals 15 residues. Trimming at V came to 0 bases and at J to 1 base, leaving 3 bases not matched to a gene. Semi-nested PCR with Nested Universal Primer A followed constant-region reverse priming of full-length variable regions. MiXCR was run by TCRdb on the 5' RACE reads, yielding one entry per CDR3 protein. This table holds tens of thousands of distinct CDR3 sequences, around 18% found once. Notes on the study in general: In terms of TCR gene usage, tumor memory CD4+ T cells clustered together with blood and lymph node memory CD4+ cells, as well as with lymph node naive CD4+ cells. Tumor Treg TCRs overlapped most with tumor naive CD4+ cells.

The V gene is TRBV5-5, the J gene TRBJ2-5, with 7 bases aligning to TRBD2. Source material: naive CD4+ T cells sorted from a lymph node. Subset specified: naive CD4+ T cells, CD4+CD45RA+CD25-. This sequence was found in a female donor with breast cancer. DNA for the CDR3: TGTGCCAGCAGCTTGGAGGGAGGGAGCCAAGAGACCCAGTACTTC. It specifies CASSLEGGSQETQYF.